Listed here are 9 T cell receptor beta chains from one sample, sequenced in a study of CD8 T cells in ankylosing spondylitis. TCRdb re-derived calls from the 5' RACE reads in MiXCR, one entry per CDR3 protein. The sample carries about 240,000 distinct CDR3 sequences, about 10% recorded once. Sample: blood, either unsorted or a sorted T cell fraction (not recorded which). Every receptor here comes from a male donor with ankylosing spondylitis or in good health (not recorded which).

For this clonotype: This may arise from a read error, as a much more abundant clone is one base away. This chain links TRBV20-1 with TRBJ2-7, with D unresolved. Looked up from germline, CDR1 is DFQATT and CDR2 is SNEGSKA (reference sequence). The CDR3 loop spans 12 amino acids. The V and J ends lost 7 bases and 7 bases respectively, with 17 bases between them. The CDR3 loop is CSVPEGSPEQYF. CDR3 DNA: TGCAGTGTTCCAGAAGGTTCCCCAGAGCAGTACTTC.

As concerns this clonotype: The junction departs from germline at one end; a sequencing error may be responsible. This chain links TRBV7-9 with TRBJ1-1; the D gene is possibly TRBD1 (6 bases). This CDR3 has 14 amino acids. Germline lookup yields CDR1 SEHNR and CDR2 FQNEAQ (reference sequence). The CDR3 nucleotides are TGTGGCAGCAGCCCAGAGGGGGGACGAACTGAAGCTTTCTTT. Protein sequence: CGSSPEGGRTEAFF.

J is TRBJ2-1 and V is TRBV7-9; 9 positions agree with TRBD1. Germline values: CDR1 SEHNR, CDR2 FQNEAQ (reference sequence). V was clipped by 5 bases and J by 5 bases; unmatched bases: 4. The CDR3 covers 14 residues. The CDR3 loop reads CASSPRDRDNEQFF. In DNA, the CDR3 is TGTGCCAGCAGCCCCCGGGACAGGGACAATGAGCAGTTCTTC. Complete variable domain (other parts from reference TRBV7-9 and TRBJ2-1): DTGVSQNPRHKITKRGQNVTFRCDPISEHNRLYWYRQTLGQGPEFLTYFQNEAQLEKSRLLSDRFSAERPKGSFSTLEIQRTEQGDSAMYLCASSPRDRDNEQFFGPGTRLTVL.

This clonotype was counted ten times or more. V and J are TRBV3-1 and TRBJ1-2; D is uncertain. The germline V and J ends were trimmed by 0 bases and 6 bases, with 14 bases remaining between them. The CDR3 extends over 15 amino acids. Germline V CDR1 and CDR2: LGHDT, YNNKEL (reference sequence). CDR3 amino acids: CASSQDTGAFDGYTF. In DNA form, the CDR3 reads TGTGCCAGCAGCCAAGATACCGGAGCTTTTGATGGCTACACCTTC.

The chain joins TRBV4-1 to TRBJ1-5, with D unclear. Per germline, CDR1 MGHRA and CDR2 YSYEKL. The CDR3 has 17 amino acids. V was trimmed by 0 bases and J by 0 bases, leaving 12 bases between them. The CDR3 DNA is TGCGCCAGCAGCCAAGATCATTTCAGATATAGCAATCAGCCCCAGCATTTT. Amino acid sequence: CASSQDHFRYSNQPQHF.

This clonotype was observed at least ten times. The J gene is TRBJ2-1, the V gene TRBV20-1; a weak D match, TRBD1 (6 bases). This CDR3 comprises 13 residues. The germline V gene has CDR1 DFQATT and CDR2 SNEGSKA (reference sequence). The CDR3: CVWGHPIYNEQFF. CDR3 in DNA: TGCGTCTGGGGACACCCGATATACAATGAGCAGTTCTTC.

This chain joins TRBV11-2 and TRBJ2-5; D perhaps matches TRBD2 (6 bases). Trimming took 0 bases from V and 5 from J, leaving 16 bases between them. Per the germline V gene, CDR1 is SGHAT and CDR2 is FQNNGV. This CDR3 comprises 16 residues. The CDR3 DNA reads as TGTGCCAGCAGCTTAGAGGGCGGAGGGACCTGGGAGACCCAGTACTTC. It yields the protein CASSLEGGGTWETQYF. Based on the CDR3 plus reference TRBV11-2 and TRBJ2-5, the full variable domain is EAGVAQSPRYKIIEKRQSVAFWCNPISGHATLYWYQQILGQGPKLLIQFQNNGVVDDSQLPKDRFSAERLKGVDSTLKIQPAKLEDSAVYLCASSLEGGGTWETQYFGPGTRLLVL.

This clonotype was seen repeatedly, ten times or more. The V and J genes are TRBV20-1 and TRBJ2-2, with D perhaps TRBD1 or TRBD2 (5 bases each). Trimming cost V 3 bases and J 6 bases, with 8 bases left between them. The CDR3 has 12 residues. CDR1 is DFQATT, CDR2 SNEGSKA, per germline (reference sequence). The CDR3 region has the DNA TGCAGTGCTAGTATGGGGGCCGGGGAGCTGTTTTTT. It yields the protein CSASMGAGELFF.

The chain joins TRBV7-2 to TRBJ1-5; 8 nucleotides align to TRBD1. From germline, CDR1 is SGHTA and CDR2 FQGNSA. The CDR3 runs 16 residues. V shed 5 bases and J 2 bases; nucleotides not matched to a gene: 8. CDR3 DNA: TGTGCCAGCAGCAAGAGGGGACAGGCGGGCAATCAGCCCCAGCATTTT. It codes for CASSKRGQAGNQPQHF.